This T cell receptor (beta chain) was found in a study of blood T cell repertoires in COVID-19 (TCRdb year 2020). Regarding the complete study: Samples from collaborators originated in the United States, Italy and Spain and spanned both the acute and convalescent phases of COVID-19. Nearly every sample came with metadata listing a de-identified subject ID, COVID-19 status, age in years and sex. The material from the prospective study consisted of cDNA or gDNA derived from T cells, B-cell-depleted T cells, or PBMCs. Deeply sampled blood TCRbeta repertoires from subjects exposed to, actively infected with, or recovered from COVID-19 were included in the dataset. A freely available public database, intended as a resource for researchers studying the immune response to SARS-CoV-2, is where the repertoires were released. Where available, HLA class I and class II types were obtained from metadata supplied by the sample provider rather than from assay-based typing. The samples were drawn from two sources: the first 160 participants of the ongoing ImmuneRACE study, and 950 to 1,500 subjects contributed by 6 global collaborators. Study-wide conclusions, independent of this receptor: The amount of clinical and demographic metadata varied by source and participant and was provided uncurated.

The collaborating institutions used their own protocols to collect whole blood in K2EDTA tubes. For TCRbeta analysis, collaborators shipped samples as frozen whole blood, isolated PBMCs, or DNA extracted from either of those sample types. With regard to this clone: This clone's antigen is unknown. No base quality information exists; no much larger clone differs at one position.

The immunoSEQ Assay, a bias-controlled multiplex PCR, was used to amplify TCRbeta CDR3 regions from genomic DNA. Processing in the source paper ran as follows. The number of nucleated cells in each sample was estimated by amplification of reference gene primers within the assay. To quantify the absolute abundance of each unique TCRbeta CDR3 rearrangement, sequence reads were collapsed and filtered. For each sample, productive Simpson clonality was calculated as the square root of Simpson's diversity index across productive rearrangements. This is the immuneACCESS table as TCRdb keeps it, with only in-frame sequences that have V and J called. A part of the clones is gone; compared with another copy, unresolved V genes explain less than half, and the rest is unexplained. The V and J calls and clone size were taken over from that table, and D and trimming were inferred from the DNA. The sample table contains over 100,000 clones; only one count was recorded for over 75% of them. Of the sample, 4% to 5% falls within the top ten clones.

For CDR1 and CDR2, the germline V gene (reference sequence) lists GTSNPN and SVGIG. The CDR3 covers 12 residues, taking in both the cysteine and the valine. Solely the CDR3 DNA is kept, with 36 bases framed from the first base. Unmatched junction bases come to 8, with V trimmed by 3 bases and J by 9 bases. The TCR sequence derives from a woman between 65 and 79 years old with acute or convalescent COVID-19. The chain is made from TRBV30 and TRBJ2-7, with 7 middle bases fitting TRBD2. Sequencing was done on a sample of peripheral blood. In nucleotides, the sequence is TGTGCCTGGAGCAGCGGGACCCATCGGCAGTACGTC. Translated, it gives CAWSSGTHRQYV.